The rows below give T cell receptor beta chains drawn from one sample of a study of blood T cell repertoires in COVID-19. Sequenced by immunoSEQ multiplex PCR; TCRdb stores in-frame clones only, minus some. The table records approximately 300,000 clones, more than 85% of them present only once. Sequencing used PBMCs or T cells enriched from blood (not recorded which). These receptors came from a woman aged 25 to 39 who had recovered from COVID-19. Both conserved end residues are part of each CDR3. A D gene is named only where the DNA matches it firmly. Size tells how often a clone was seen (once, few, many) or the class of an expanded clone, and some rows leave it out.

j_call v_call d_call clone_size cdr3_nt cdr3_aa
TRBJ2-3 TRBV11-2 . . TGTGCCAGCAGCCCCAGGGGACACACAGATACGCAGTATTTT CASSPRGHTDTQYF
TRBJ2-6 TRBV4-3 . . TGCGCCAGCAGCCAAGAAGGAGCCGTTGTCTCTGGGGCCAACGTCCTGACTTTC CASSQEGAVVSGANVLTF
TRBJ1-2 TRBV28 TRBD1 . TGTGCCAGCAGTGCCGGGACAGGGCTGCCGGGGGGCTACACCTTC CASSAGTGLPGGYTF
TRBJ1-2 TRBV30 TRBD1 once TGTGCCTGGAGTGGAGGGGGCCCCACTAACTATGGCTACACCTTC CAWSGGGPTNYGYTF
TRBJ1-2 TRBV27 . few TGTGCCAGCAGTCCATACCGGGACTTAAACTATGGCTACACCTTC CASSPYRDLNYGYTF
TRBJ2-3 TRBV4-1 . . TGCGCCAGCAGCCATAAGATGGACGGACAGATAAAGGGCACAGATACGCAGTATTTT CASSHKMDGQIKGTDTQYF
TRBJ1-1 TRBV5-1 . . TGCGCCAGCAGCTTGGCCGGGACTTTGAACACTGAAGCTTTCTTT CASSLAGTLNTEAFF
TRBJ1-5 TRBV11-2 . . TGTGCCAGCAGCCCACAGGGAATTGGCAATCAGCCCCAGCATTTT CASSPQGIGNQPQHF
TRBJ2-7 TRBV7-2 . once TGTGCCAGCAGCTTAATGCCCGCCGGGAGTGGCTCGTACGAGCAGTACTTC CASSLMPAGSGSYEQYF
TRBJ2-3 TRBV11-2 . . TGTGCCAGCAGCGCATTGGTGGGGGCGGTGGATACGCAGTATTTT CASSALVGAVDTQYF
TRBJ2-2 TRBV6-5 TRBD1 . TGTGCCAGCAGTTACCGGGACAGGGTAAACGGGGAGCTGTTTTTT CASSYRDRVNGELFF
TRBJ2-3 TRBV5-1 TRBD1 . TGCGCCAGCAGCTTCGGAGACAGGGGAGGCACAGATACGCAGTATTTT CASSFGDRGGTDTQYF
TRBJ2-5 TRBV5-5 TRBD2 . TGTGCCAGCAGCTTGGGACCGGGACTAGCGGGGGCCGGAGAGACCCAGTACTTC CASSLGPGLAGAGETQYF
TRBJ1-1 TRBV19 . . TGTGCCAGTCGAGTCGACACTGAAGCTTTCTTT CASRVDTEAFF
TRBJ1-1 TRBV20-1 . . TGCAGTGCTAGAGGGCACACTGAAGCTTTCTTT CSARGHTEAFF
TRBJ1-2 TRBV6-5 TRBD1 . TGTGCCAGCAGTTACTACGGGACAGCTAACTATGGCTACACCTTC CASSYYGTANYGYTF
TRBJ1-1 TRBV7-2 . . TGTGCCAGCAGCCCCACAGGGAGAACTGAAGCTTTCTTT CASSPTGRTEAFF
TRBJ1-5 TRBV11-1 . . TGTGCCAGCAGCTTAGGACAGGAGGGCAATCAGCCCCAGCATTTT CASSLGQEGNQPQHF
TRBJ1-1 TRBV28 TRBD1 . TGTGCCAGCAGTCGTTACCGGACAGGGATGAAAAACACTGAAGCTTTCTTT CASSRYRTGMKNTEAFF
TRBJ1-2 TRBV12-5 . . TGTGCTAGTGGCCGCGGGAACTATGGCTACACCTTC CASGRGNYGYTF
TRBJ1-1 TRBV27 . . TGTGCCAGCAAGAGCTACCGGACAGCTATACGGAACACTGAAGCTTTCTTT CASKSYRTAIRNTEAFF
TRBJ1-6 TRBV18 TRBD1 . TGTGCCAGCTCACCACCGAACAGGGGGCCGGATTCACCCCTCCACTTT CASSPPNRGPDSPLHF
TRBJ2-1 TRBV9 . . TGTGCCAGCAGCGTAGAGCTGGGAGGTGAGCAGTTCTTC CASSVELGGEQFF
TRBJ1-2 TRBV28 . once TGTGCCAGCGCCCCGGGGACATCTAACTATGGCTACACCTTC CASAPGTSNYGYTF
TRBJ2-3 TRBV5-4 TRBD1 . TGTGCCAGCAGCCGCGCACAGGGGACAGATACGCAGTATTTT CASSRAQGTDTQYF
TRBJ2-3 TRBV2 TRBD2 . TGTGCCAGCAGTCCCCTAGCGGGAGGGGTGGATACGCAGTATTTT CASSPLAGGVDTQYF
TRBJ2-1 TRBV5-1 TRBD1 . TGCGCCAGCAGCCTAATGACAGGGGGCGCTGGCAATGAGCAGTTCTTC CASSLMTGGAGNEQFF
TRBJ2-7 TRBV2 . . TGTGCCAGCAAGGACACTCGAGACGAGCAGTACTTC CASKDTRDEQYF